This is a list of T cell receptor beta chains from one sample in a study of blood T cell repertoires in COVID-19. Clones were read by immunoSEQ multiplex PCR, and TCRdb kept only the in-frame ones, dropping some. The sample yields fewer than 250,000 clones, less than 90% seen once. Material: peripheral blood. The origin of the receptors is a woman aged 70-85 years with acute or convalescent COVID-19. Both conserved end residues are part of each CDR3. A D gene is named only where the DNA matches it firmly. Rows may omit the clone size; those that give it use once, few, many or a size class.

j_call v_call d_call clone_size cdr3_aa cdr3_nt
TRBJ2-7 TRBV7-2 TRBD1 . CASSFRTGNYEQYF TGTGCCAGCAGCTTTCGGACAGGGAACTACGAGCAGTACTTC
TRBJ2-5 TRBV6-2/TRBV6-3 TRBD2 . CASSKTWLAGMTWETQYF TGTGCCAGCAGTAAGACTTGGCTAGCGGGAATGACTTGGGAGACCCAGTACTTC
TRBJ2-3 TRBV7-6 TRBD1 . CASSLAPGGLGDTQYF TGTGCCAGCAGCTTAGCTCCAGGGGGCTTAGGAGATACGCAGTATTTT
TRBJ1-6 TRBV12-3/TRBV12-4 . . CASSLHFNSPLHF TGTGCCAGCAGTTTACACTTTAATTCACCCCTCCACTTT
TRBJ1-1 TRBV5-5 . . CASSLAAGLMNTEAFF TGTGCCAGCAGCTTGGCCGCGGGGCTAATGAACACTGAAGCTTTCTTT
TRBJ1-2 TRBV3-1/TRBV3-2 . . CASSGRSYGYTF TGTGCCAGCTCCGGAAGGAGCTATGGCTACACCTTC
TRBJ1-5 TRBV3-1/TRBV3-2 . . CASSPEPNSNQPQHF TGTGCCAGCAGCCCCGAGCCAAATAGCAATCAGCCCCAGCATTTT
TRBJ2-1 TRBV7-6 . . CASSSPRRGNEQFF TGTGCCAGCAGCTCCCCCAGGAGGGGCAATGAGCAGTTCTTC
TRBJ2-7 TRBV27 . once CASRLRPDRVYEQYF TGTGCCAGCAGGTTAAGACCGGACAGAGTCTACGAGCAGTACTTC
TRBJ1-1 TRBV19 TRBD1 . CASSKDRDDTEAFF TGTGCCAGTAGTAAGGACAGGGACGACACTGAAGCTTTCTTT
TRBJ2-2 TRBV7-9 . . CASRMDLIYTGELFF TGTGCCAGCAGAATGGACTTAATCTACACCGGGGAGCTGTTTTTT
TRBJ2-7 TRBV19 . . CASSTGLNYEQYF TGTGCCAGTAGTACTGGACTAAACTACGAGCAGTACTTC
TRBJ1-1 TRBV5-4 . once CASSLDRENTEAFF TGTGCCAGCAGCTTGGACAGGGAGAACACTGAAGCTTTCTTT
TRBJ2-5 TRBV3-1/TRBV3-2 TRBD2 . CASSAGTSGRGETQYF TGTGCCAGCAGCGCCGGGACTAGCGGGAGAGGGGAGACCCAGTACTTC
TRBJ1-3 TRBV5-1 . . CASSLEGTLAGNTIYF TGCGCCAGCAGCTTGGAAGGGACTTTGGCGGGAAACACCATATATTTT
TRBJ1-5 TRBV6-5 . . CASSSTDDSNQPQHF TGTGCCAGCAGTAGCACAGACGATAGCAATCAGCCCCAGCATTTT
TRBJ1-1 TRBV28 TRBD1 few CASTRDRVIGEAFF TGTGCCAGCACCCGGGACAGGGTAATAGGTGAAGCTTTCTTT
TRBJ2-1 TRBV5-1 . . CASSLAPRSSYNEQFF TGCGCCAGCAGCTTGGCCCCGCGAAGCTCCTACAATGAGCAGTTCTTC
TRBJ1-2 TRBV5-5 . . CASSFFAGPYGYTF TGTGCCAGCAGCTTTTTTGCAGGTCCCTATGGCTACACCTTC
TRBJ2-3 TRBV21-1 . . CASSKAPSGNTDTQYF TGTGCCAGCAGCAAAGCGCCTAGCGGGAACACAGATACGCAGTATTTT
TRBJ1-1 TRBV24-1 . . CATSDAGGWREAFF TGTGCCACCAGTGATGCAGGAGGGTGGCGCGAAGCTTTCTTT
TRBJ1-4 TRBV4-1 . . CASSLYSNEKLFF TGCGCCAGCAGCCTTTACAGTAATGAAAAACTGTTTTTT
TRBJ2-7 TRBV2 TRBD1 . CASSVGRGYEQYF TGTGCCAGCAGTGTAGGCAGGGGGTACGAGCAGTACTTC
TRBJ1-1 TRBV5-8 TRBD1 . CASTLSTGEKAFF TGTGCCAGCACCCTTTCGACAGGGGAGAAAGCTTTCTTT
TRBJ2-1 TRBV7-2 TRBD2 . CASSLRDYDYNEQFF TGTGCCAGCAGCCTCCGGGACTATGACTACAATGAGCAGTTCTTC
TRBJ1-6 TRBV5-1 . . CASSLEAENNSPLHF TGCGCCAGCAGCTTGGAGGCGGAGAATAATTCACCCCTCCACTTT
TRBJ2-1 TRBV20-1 . . CSARAFNEQFF TGCAGTGCTAGAGCCTTCAATGAGCAGTTCTTC
TRBJ1-2 TRBV5-1 . . CASGQTPNYGYTF TGCGCCAGTGGACAGACACCTAACTATGGCTACACCTTC
TRBJ2-7 TRBV3-1/TRBV3-2 TRBD1 . CASSHTNEAWTGGEQYF TGTGCCAGCAGCCACACAAACGAGGCGTGGACAGGGGGCGAGCAGTACTTC
TRBJ1-2 TRBV28 TRBD1 few CASTPGGGSLGYTF TGTGCCAGCACCCCAGGGGGCGGATCCCTAGGCTACACCTTC
TRBJ2-4 TRBV12-5 TRBD1 once CASGLVARGLGIQYF TGTGCTAGTGGTTTGGTAGCTAGGGGGCTCGGCATTCAGTACTTC
TRBJ2-7 TRBV2 . . CASRLPSTYEQYF TGTGCCAGCAGGCTGCCTTCTACGTACGAGCAGTACTTC
TRBJ1-4 TRBV5-1 . . CASSGNRAEKLFF TGCGCCAGCAGCGGAAACAGGGCTGAAAAACTGTTTTTT
TRBJ1-6 TRBV10-3 . . CAIRPGEAGSPLHF TGTGCCATCAGGCCGGGGGAGGCGGGATCACCCCTCCACTTT
TRBJ1-2 TRBV19 . . CASSKQGYGYTF TGTGCCAGTAGTAAGCAGGGGTATGGCTACACCTTC
TRBJ1-2 TRBV29-1 . . CSVGPRGNEAFYGYTF TGCAGCGTTGGTCCCAGGGGAAACGAGGCTTTTTATGGCTACACCTTC
TRBJ1-6 TRBV7-8 . . CASSFHRAGSSYNSPLHF TGTGCCAGCAGCTTCCACCGAGCGGGGAGCTCCTATAATTCACCCCTCCACTTT
TRBJ2-2 TRBV5-6 . once CASSLFGATGELFF TGTGCCAGCAGCTTGTTTGGGGCCACCGGGGAGCTGTTTTTT
TRBJ2-3 TRBV20-1 . . CSARPTDTQYF TGCAGTGCTAGACCGACAGATACGCAGTATTTT
TRBJ2-3 TRBV9 . few CASSVDRDGGSTDTQYF TGTGCCAGCAGCGTAGACCGGGACGGGGGATCCACAGATACGCAGTATTTT
TRBJ1-6 TRBV3-1/TRBV3-2 TRBD1 . CASSRTGVSPLHF TGTGCCAGCAGCCGGACAGGGGTATCACCCCTCCACTTT
TRBJ2-7 TRBV19 TRBD1 once CASSIQGATYEQYF TGTGCCAGTAGTATCCAGGGGGCCACCTACGAGCAGTACTTC
TRBJ2-5 TRBV6-5 TRBD1 . CASRTGGQPETQYF TGTGCCAGCAGGACAGGGGGCCAGCCAGAGACCCAGTACTTC
TRBJ1-1 TRBV11-3 TRBD1 . CASSQRQGVGTEAFF TGTGCCAGCAGCCAAAGACAGGGAGTGGGCACTGAAGCTTTCTTT
TRBJ1-2 TRBV5-5 . . CASSLAGGSNYGYTF TGTGCCAGCAGCTTGGCGGGAGGGTCTAACTATGGCTACACCTTC
TRBJ1-6 TRBV7-8 . . CASSLGTDSPLHF TGTGCCAGCAGCTTAGGCACTGATTCACCCCTCCACTTT
TRBJ1-3 TRBV3-1/TRBV3-2 TRBD1 . CASSHSDRAGNTIYF TGTGCCAGCAGCCACTCTGACAGGGCTGGAAACACCATATATTTT
TRBJ2-6 TRBV19 . once CASSIDRGNGANVLTF TGTGCCAGTAGTATAGATCGGGGGAACGGGGCCAACGTCCTGACTTTC
TRBJ1-1 TRBV24-1 . . CATSGASGGGYTEAFF TGTGCCACCAGTGGCGCCTCGGGTGGAGGCTATACTGAAGCTTTCTTT